These 25 T cell receptor beta chains came from one sample sequenced in a study of cytotoxic CD8 clonotypes in ibrutinib-treated CLL. The table came from immunoSEQ multiplex PCR; TCRdb's copy has only in-frame clones and leaves some out. The table has fewer than 300,000 clones, around 76% seen once. The material sequenced was PBMCs, taken at disease progression, from a patient treated with ibrutinib. Every receptor here comes from a human donor with chronic lymphocytic leukemia.

The rearrangement uses TRBV5-4 and TRBJ2-5; maybe TRBD2 (6 bases). Germline V gene data show CDR1 as SGHNT and CDR2 as YYREEE (reference sequence). V was shortened by 2 bases and J by 1 base, with 15 bases between the two germline ends. The CDR3 extends over 16 amino acids. The CDR3 bases are TGTGCCAGCAGCTTCTTAACCATGGGGGGCCAAGAGACCCAGTACTTC. Protein product: CASSFLTMGGQETQYF.

The CDR3 coding sequence is TGTGCCAGCAGTTCCGGGACGCCCTATGGCTACACCTTC. Translated, it gives CASSSGTPYGYTF. The chain uses TRBV6-1 and TRBJ1-2; maybe TRBD1 (5 bases). The CDR3 consists of 13 residues. CDR1 is MNHNS and CDR2 is SASEGT in the germline V gene. The V end was cut by 5 bases, the J end by 4 bases, with 11 bases between.

This clone has a single count. The chain combines TRBV7-9 with TRBJ2-1; TRBD2 agrees at 12 bases. The V and J ends lost 8 bases and 4 bases, in that order; junction bases with no gene match: 9. The CDR3 consists of 16 residues. Germline values: CDR1 SEHNR, CDR2 FQNEAQ (reference sequence). CDR3 sequence reads: CASASGRAQGYNEQFF. The CDR3 DNA reads as TGTGCCAGCGCTAGCGGGAGGGCTCAGGGGTACAATGAGCAGTTCTTC.

The rearrangement joins TRBV7-2 to TRBJ1-1; TRBD1 might be the D (5 bases). V lost 4 bases and J 7 bases, leaving 16 bases between the germline ends. Germline assignment: CDR1 SGHTA and CDR2 FQGNSA. This CDR3 is 14 amino acids long. CDR3: CASSSSGGRNEAFF. The CDR3, as DNA: TGTGCCAGCAGCTCATCGGGGGGAAGAAATGAAGCTTTCTTT.

The chain carries TRBV5-4 and TRBJ1-2; 7 nucleotides match TRBD1. The germline CDR1 and CDR2 sequences are SGHNT and YYREEE (reference sequence). Trimming removed 2 bases from V and 8 bases from J; junction bases left unmatched: 18. This CDR3 spans 17 amino acids. Here the CDR3 reads CASSFLGDRVFYLGYTF. The CDR3 coding sequence is TGTGCCAGCAGCTTCCTTGGTGACAGGGTCTTCTACTTAGGCTACACCTTC.

V is TRBV29-1 and J is TRBJ1-2; the match to TRBD1 covers 8 bases. Germline V gene data show CDR1 as SQVTM and CDR2 as ANQGSEA. This CDR3 has 14 residues. The ends lost 7 bases at V and 6 bases at J; junction bases unmatched: 13. The CDR3 reads CSAPLTGVLDGYTF. In nucleotides, the CDR3 is TGCAGCGCCCCATTGACAGGGGTGCTTGATGGCTACACCTTC. Together with reference TRBV29-1 and TRBJ1-2, the CDR3 gives the full variable domain: SAVISQKPSRDICQRGTSLTIQCQVDSQVTMMFWYRQQPGQSLTLIATANQGSEATYESGFVIDKFPISRPNLTFSTLTVSNMSPEDSSIYLCSAPLTGVLDGYTFGSGTRLTVV.

This clone has just a few counts. The chain uses TRBV28 and TRBJ2-7; 12 bases are shared with TRBD1. This CDR3 has 12 amino acids. Germline CDR1 reads MDHEN; CDR2 reads SYDVKM. J was trimmed by 8 bases and V by 8 bases; bases with no gene match: 4. Written as DNA, the CDR3 is TGTGCCAGCGGGGACAGGGGGCGGAAGCAGTACTTC. Its translation: CASGDRGRKQYF. Using reference TRBV28 and TRBJ2-7 for the parts outside the CDR3, the full variable domain is DVKVTQSSRYLVKRTGEKVFLECVQDMDHENMFWYRQDPGLGLRLIYFSYDVKMKEKGDIPEGYSVSREKKERFSLILESASTNQTSMYLCASGDRGRKQYFGPGTRLTVT.

This clone came up once. This chain links TRBV27 with TRBJ1-5; D uncertain. The CDR3 covers 14 residues. Trimming shortened V by 3 bases and J by 0 bases, and 6 bases separated the two germline ends. CDR1 is MNHEY and CDR2 is SMNVEV in the germline V gene (reference sequence). CDR3 nucleotides: TGTGCCAGCAGTTTGCACAGTAGCAATCAGCCCCAGCATTTT. Translation gives CASSLHSSNQPQHF.

The chain is built from TRBV6-6 and TRBJ2-7; D may be TRBD2 (6 bases). The V gene's germline CDR1 is MNHNY and CDR2 SVGAGI (reference sequence). With 0 bases removed from V and 7 bases from J, the gap between germline ends came to 10 bases. The CDR3 extends over 13 amino acids. The CDR3 nucleotides read TGTGCCAGCAGTTACTCTGAGGAGGGGGAGCAGTACTTC. Its protein is CASSYSEEGEQYF.

The chain is built from TRBV29-1 and TRBJ2-3; D possibly matches TRBD1 or TRBD2 (5 bases each). The CDR3 runs 14 residues. Germline V gives CDR1 SQVTM, CDR2 ANQGSEA. Between the trimmed V and J ends, which lost 4 bases and 4 bases, there was a span of 15 bases. The CDR3 coding sequence is TGCAGCGTTGGTGGGGCGAGGGGAGCAGATACGCAGTATTTT. This gives the protein CSVGGARGADTQYF.

The genes are TRBV4-1 and TRBJ2-7, with TRBD2 matching over 9 bases. Germline loops: CDR1 MGHRA, CDR2 YSYEKL. The CDR3 contains 13 residues. V dropped 2 bases and J dropped 6; count of bases not matched to a gene: 2. For the CDR3, the DNA is TGCGCCAGCAGCCAACCTAGCGGGGCCGAGCAGTACTTC. It is translated as CASSQPSGAEQYF.

The chain joins TRBV6-1 to TRBJ2-7; D perhaps matches TRBD1 (6 bases). There are 14 residues in the CDR3. Trimming took off 6 bases at V and 0 bases at J, with 12 bases between the two ends. Germline CDR1 is MNHNS and CDR2 is SASEGT. CDR3 DNA: TGTGCCAGCAGGGTAGGACAGATCTCCTACGAGCAGTACTTC. Its translation is CASRVGQISYEQYF.

The genes are TRBV29-1 and TRBJ2-3, with D tentatively TRBD2 (7 bases). The V gene lost 7 bases and the J gene lost 1 base, with 18 bases spanning the gap. The CDR3 has 15 residues. The germline V gene encodes CDR1 SQVTM and CDR2 ANQGSEA. The CDR3 nucleotides read TGCAGCGCAGAAGGGGGGCTAGCGGGCACAGATACGCAGTATTTT. Translating gives CSAEGGLAGTDTQYF.

The chain couples TRBV10-2 to TRBJ2-1; D might be TRBD1 (5 bases). V was clipped by 0 bases and J by 8 bases, with 11 bases between them. The CDR3 extends over 14 amino acids. Germline CDR1 and CDR2: WSHSY and SAAADI. For the CDR3, the DNA is TGCGCCAGCAGTGAGTCTCAGGGTTTTGATGAGCAGTTCTTC. Translating it yields CASSESQGFDEQFF.

This clone was seen once. The chain carries TRBV10-3 and TRBJ2-6; maybe TRBD1 (6 bases). The CDR3 sequence is 16 residues long. V was trimmed by 0 bases and J by 4 bases, leaving 10 bases between them. Germline V CDR1 and CDR2: ENHRY, SYGVKD. CDR3 in DNA: TGTGCCATCAGTGAGTCGGGGGCGTCGGGGGCCAACGTCCTGACTTTC. Translation gives CAISESGASGANVLTF.

The chain combines TRBV7-3 with TRBJ2-1, with D tentatively TRBD1 (6 bases). From germline, CDR1 is SGHTA and CDR2 FQGTGA. CDR3 length: 13 amino acids. V lost 1 base, J lost 10 bases, and 11 bases lay in between. The CDR3 loop reads CASSLKAGDEQFF. The CDR3 bases are TGTGCCAGCAGCTTAAAGGCAGGGGACGAGCAGTTCTTC.

The rearrangement joins TRBV28 to TRBJ1-1; 9 nucleotides align to TRBD1. Germline V lookup: CDR1 MDHEN, CDR2 SYDVKM. The trim removed 6 bases at V and 7 bases at J, leaving 9 bases unmatched. This CDR3 has 14 amino acids. The CDR3 nucleotides read TGTGCCAGCAGAAGAACAGGGGGCAAGGGTGAAGCTTTCTTT. This sequence encodes CASRRTGGKGEAFF.

CDR3 amino acids: CASKNLAAGYNEQFF. CDR3 DNA: TGTGCCAGCAAGAATCTAGCTGCAGGCTACAATGAGCAGTTCTTC. The chain has TRBV28 and TRBJ2-1; D might be TRBD2 (5 bases). In germline, CDR1 is MDHEN, CDR2 SYDVKM. Trimming took off 7 bases at V and 3 bases at J, with 16 bases between the two ends. This CDR3 has 15 residues.

The J gene is TRBJ2-7, the V gene TRBV29-1; 8 nucleotides agree with TRBD1. This CDR3 is built from 13 residues. J lost 7 bases, V lost 7 bases, and 12 bases had no gene match. Germline values: CDR1 SQVTM, CDR2 ANQGSEA. DNA of the CDR3: TGCAGCGCGACAGGGGAGCTGATGGGGGAGCAGTACTTC. This gives the protein CSATGELMGEQYF.

The CDR3 sequence: CASSLAGYSYNEQFF. DNA of the CDR3: TGCGCCAGCAGCTTGGCCGGATATTCCTACAATGAGCAGTTCTTC. The chain carries TRBV5-1 and TRBJ2-1; D is uncertain. The CDR3 spans 15 residues. Deletions cut 0 bases from V and 1 base from J, with 8 bases between. Germline V CDR1 and CDR2: SGHRS, YFSETQ.

The gene calls are TRBV11-2 and TRBJ2-7; 9 nucleotides line up with TRBD1. Germline V CDR1 and CDR2: SGHAT, FQNNGV. The CDR3 spans 14 residues. With 5 bases clipped from V and 2 bases from J, the junction kept 4 bases outside the gene matches. In nucleotides, the CDR3 is TGTGCCAGCAGCCCCGGACAGGGGACCTACGAGCAGTACTTC. Protein: CASSPGQGTYEQYF.

In this sample, this clone turned up a few times. The chain joins TRBV27 to TRBJ1-2, with a weak D call TRBD1 (6 bases). Per germline, CDR1 MNHEY and CDR2 SMNVEV (reference sequence). The CDR3 length is 13 residues. The V gene lost 3 bases and the J gene lost 4 bases, with 9 bases spanning the gap. The CDR3 nucleotides read TGTGCCAGCAGTTTTAAGGGGGTCTATGGCTACACCTTC. Encoded protein: CASSFKGVYGYTF.

This sequence joins TRBV29-1 and TRBJ1-2; tentative D call: TRBD1 (5 bases). The CDR3 runs 21 residues. In germline, CDR1 is SQVTM, CDR2 ANQGSEA. Trimming shortened V by 3 bases and J by 6 bases, and 38 bases separated the two germline ends. CDR3 nucleotide sequence: TGCAGCGTTGACGACGAAAGGAACCTAGTCAGGGCCAGAGATCCCCACCATGGCTACACCTTC. Amino acid sequence: CSVDDERNLVRARDPHHGYTF.

This chain connects TRBV9 to TRBJ2-5; 10 nucleotides agree with TRBD1. V lost 3 bases to trimming and J lost 2 bases; unmatched junction nucleotides: 4. From germline, CDR1 is SGDLS and CDR2 YYNGEE. This CDR3 region has 15 residues. This CDR3 is CASSADRGRQETQYF. The CDR3, as DNA: TGTGCCAGCAGCGCGGACAGGGGGAGGCAAGAGACCCAGTACTTC.

This clone appeared many times. This chain connects TRBV7-9 to TRBJ1-2; D gene ambiguous. CDR3 size: 13 residues. Germline V CDR1 and CDR2: SEHNR, FQNEAQ (reference sequence). Trimming pared 1 base from V and 6 bases from J, leaving 9 bases between. CDR3 residues: CASSLVADNGYTF. In nucleotides, the CDR3 is TGTGCCAGCAGCTTAGTTGCAGATAATGGCTACACCTTC.